The rows below give T cell receptor beta chains drawn from one sample of a study of neoadjuvant anti-PD-1 for oral cavity cancer. TCRdb's copy holds only in-frame clones and misses some; the assay was immunoSEQ multiplex PCR. The sample has tens of thousands of clones, 83% seen once. Material: PBMCs, obtained before nivolumab (anti-PD-1) treatment. These receptor sequences come from a person aged 35-79 years with oral cavity squamous cell carcinoma. Both conserved end residues are part of each CDR3. A D gene is named only where the DNA matches it firmly. Clone size is given for some rows only: seen once, a few or many times, or a class if the clone is expanded.

TRBJ2-5 TRBV5-1 - - CASSLGSSPQETQYF TGCGCCAGCAGCTTGGGGTCGAGCCCTCAAGAGACCCAGTACTTC
TRBJ2-1 TRBV2 TRBD2 - CASAAGETNNEQFF TGTGCCAGCGCAGCGGGGGAAACAAACAATGAGCAGTTCTTC
TRBJ1-2 TRBV28 TRBD1 - CASSLLNRGGSGYTF TGTGCCAGCAGTTTATTGAACAGGGGAGGGTCTGGCTACACCTTC
TRBJ1-1 TRBV5-4 TRBD1 - CASSVDLAGQTEAFF TGTGCCAGCAGCGTGGATCTGGCGGGACAGACTGAAGCTTTCTTT
TRBJ2-1 TRBV2 - - CASSDTILGNEQFF TGTGCCAGCAGTGATACAATCCTGGGGAATGAGCAGTTCTTC
TRBJ2-7 TRBV20-1 - once CSARVTYEQYF TGCAGTGCTAGAGTTACCTACGAGCAGTACTTC
TRBJ2-4 TRBV15 - - CATSPQGRGNIQYF TGTGCCACCAGCCCTCAGGGGAGAGGGAACATTCAGTACTTC
TRBJ2-7 TRBV12-5 TRBD2 - CASGSGGAGGTYEQYF TGTGCTAGTGGTTCCGGTGGGGCGGGGGGAACCTACGAGCAGTACTTC
TRBJ2-5 TRBV5-1 TRBD1 - CASSLLFGTAETQYF TGCGCCAGCAGCTTGTTGTTTGGGACAGCAGAGACCCAGTACTTC
TRBJ2-7 TRBV6-1 TRBD2 - CASHRLAGPYEQYF TGTGCCAGCCATCGACTAGCGGGACCGTACGAGCAGTACTTC
TRBJ1-3 TRBV6-1 - - CASRSGGGGNTIYF TGTGCCAGCAGAAGCGGGGGAGGTGGAAACACCATATATTTT
TRBJ2-5 TRBV6-6 - - CASSSGPQETQYF TGTGCCAGCAGTTCGGGGCCTCAAGAGACCCAGTACTTC
TRBJ1-6 TRBV4-2 - - CASSQDFAQGGSPLHF TGTGCCAGCAGCCAAGATTTCGCGCAGGGAGGATCACCCCTCCACTTT
TRBJ2-1 TRBV11-2 - - CASSFLTSGGSSYNEQFF TGTGCCAGCAGCTTCCTTACATCTGGGGGGAGCTCCTACAATGAGCAGTTCTTC
TRBJ2-7 TRBV7-9 - once CASSLVWGLGGSYEQYF TGTGCCAGCAGCTTAGTTTGGGGGCTGGGCGGTTCCTACGAGCAGTACTTC
TRBJ2-2 TRBV5-4 - - CASSLEGGQTTGELFF TGTGCCAGCAGCTTGGAAGGCGGCCAGACCACCGGGGAGCTGTTTTTT
TRBJ1-2 TRBV7-8 TRBD1 - CASSLEGALNYGYTF TGTGCCAGCAGCTTGGAGGGGGCACTTAACTATGGCTACACCTTC